This TCR beta chain stems from a study of read filtering for tumor transcriptome and immune sequencing. The library was built from 400 ng RNA with molecular barcoded adaptors for alpha/delta and beta/gamma chains. TCRdb re-derived calls from the reads in MiXCR, one entry per CDR3 protein. The sample has tens of thousands of distinct CDR3 sequences, 13% to 15% seen once. The germline V gene encodes CDR1 SEHNR and CDR2 FQNEAQ (reference sequence). V shed 5 bases and J 2 bases; nucleotides not matched to a gene: 8. The CDR3 contains 17 residues. This clonotype was counted ten times or more. This TCR came from a donor aged 40 or older with multiple myeloma. The source material was a population of CD138-negative cells sorted from bone marrow. This chain uses TRBV7-9 with TRBJ2-3, with TRBD2 matching 12 bases. The CDR3 loop reads CASSLYSSGGDTDTQYF. CDR3 DNA sequence: TGTGCCAGCAGCCTATATTCTAGCGGGGGGGACACAGATACGCAGTATTTT.